The clone carrying this TCR beta chain was seen repeatedly, ten times or more. The antigen remains unidentified. This sample was taken from a study of early T cells in non-severe SARS-CoV-2 infection. Background on the study: Chains were not paired, and sequencing was done on bulk RNA from unsorted whole blood.

Individual cDNA molecules received unique molecular identifiers during library preparation. TCRdb called the 5' RACE reads again in MiXCR, with one record for every CDR3 protein. Among about 98,000 distinct CDR3 sequences listed, approximately 10% were seen once. Germline loops: CDR1 SGHAT, CDR2 FQNNGV. The CDR3 has 15 amino acids. The V gene end was trimmed by 5 bases and the J gene end by 6 bases; junction bases not matched to a gene: 7. Overall study findings and caveats: Sequences matched to VDJdb favored anti-spike CD8 responses, while private and CD4 specificities were missed.

This TCR derives from an adult who was a healthcare worker with PCR-confirmed SARS-CoV-2 infection or an uninfected control (not recorded which). This rearrangement joins TRBV11-2 to TRBJ2-7; 13 bases map to TRBD2. The sample taken for sequencing was whole blood. CDR3 in amino acids: CASSARLAGGGEQYF. Here the CDR3 DNA reads TGTGCCAGCAGCGCCCGACTAGCGGGAGGTGGCGAGCAGTACTTC.